Presented here are 6 T cell receptor beta chains from one specimen sequenced in a study of PD-1 blockade in mismatch repair-deficient tumors (TCRdb year 2017). The library was generated by the immunoSEQ multiplex PCR assay. Sourced from immuneACCESS, this table was stored by TCRdb with only in-frame sequences that have V and J called. A share of the clones is absent; for the studies checked, an unresolved V gene accounts for under half, and the remainder has no known explanation. The sample table records approximately 110,000 clones; about 83% of these occur just once. 4% to 6% of the sample rests with the top ten. The sample here was peripheral blood, taken 60 to 65 weeks after starting pembrolizumab. The source is an adult with mismatch repair-deficient cancer.

The V call is TRBV7-9, the J call TRBJ2-7, with 10 bases fitting TRBD2. Trimming removed 4 bases from V and 5 bases from J; junction bases left unmatched: 8. Germline V gene data show CDR1 as SEHNR and CDR2 as FQNEAQ (reference sequence). The CDR3 length is 15 residues. DNA for the CDR3: TGTGCCAGCAGCTCGACCGGGACTAGCGACCACGAGCAGTACTTC. Residues: CASSSTGTSDHEQYF.

The CDR3 protein is CASSQDRDQPQHF. The CDR3, as DNA: TGCGCCAGCAGCCAAGACAGGGACCAGCCCCAGCATTTT. The chain is built from TRBV4-3 and TRBJ1-5; tentatively, D is TRBD1 (5 bases). The CDR3 loop spans 13 amino acids. CDR1 LGHNA and CDR2 YSLEER come from the germline V gene. Trimming took off 0 bases at V and 7 bases at J, with 7 bases between the two ends.

This chain links TRBV28 with TRBJ1-4; D gene uncertain. CDR1 and CDR2 (germline): MDHEN, SYDVKM. The V and J ends lost 2 bases and 2 bases respectively, with 0 bases between them. The CDR3 runs to 12 residues. The CDR3 here is CASSLTNEKLFF. CDR3 nucleotide sequence: TGTGCCAGCAGTTTAACTAATGAAAAACTGTTTTTT.

V usage is TRBV9 and J usage is TRBJ2-5, with D unclear. Germline lookup yields CDR1 SGDLS and CDR2 YYNGEE. Trimming removed 2 bases from V and 4 bases from J, with 15 bases in between. The CDR3 covers 15 residues. DNA for the CDR3: TGTGCCAGCAGCGTTAACAGCGTTTGGGGAGAGACCCAGTACTTC. This codes for CASSVNSVWGETQYF.

The rearrangement uses TRBV5-6 and TRBJ1-1; D gene ambiguous. This CDR3 is 14 amino acids long. Deletions cut 1 base from V and 2 bases from J, with 9 bases between. CDR1 is SGHDT, CDR2 YYEEEE, per germline. DNA of the CDR3: TGTGCCAGCAGCTTGTTGGGCCCAAACACTGAAGCTTTCTTT. It codes for CASSLLGPNTEAFF. Supplemented by reference TRBV5-6 and TRBJ1-1, the full variable domain reads DAGVTQSPTHLIKTRGQQVTLRCSPKSGHDTVSWYQQALGQGPQFIFQYYEEEERQRGNFPDRFSGHQFPNYSSELNVNALLLGDSALYLCASSLLGPNTEAFFGQGTRLTVV.

The chain uses TRBV5-4 and TRBJ2-3; the match to TRBD2 covers 7 bases. Germline V gene data show CDR1 as SGHNT and CDR2 as YYREEE (reference sequence). Trimming took 5 bases from V and 1 from J; bases not matched to a gene: 4. This CDR3 has 14 amino acids. The CDR3 DNA sequence: TGTGCCAGCAGTCCCACTAGCGGCACAGATACGCAGTATTTT. Protein product: CASSPTSGTDTQYF.